One and the same sample provided the 22 T cell receptor beta chains below, sequenced in a study of blood T cell repertoires in COVID-19. TCRdb's copy holds only in-frame clones and misses some; the assay was immunoSEQ multiplex PCR. Of under 400,000 clones listed, roughly 90% are singletons. The sample was peripheral blood. The receptors shown here come from a woman in her twenties or thirties with COVID-19, enrolled during active disease.

The chain employs TRBV29-1 and TRBJ2-7; perhaps TRBD2 as D (6 bases). This CDR3 region has 14 residues. Germline V gene data show CDR1 as SQVTM and CDR2 as ANQGSEA. V lost 3 bases and J 5 bases, leaving 17 bases between the germline ends. The CDR3 here is CSVDGPGEGDEQYF. The CDR3 nucleotides read TGCAGCGTTGACGGGCCGGGAGAAGGCGACGAGCAGTACTTC.

V usage is TRBV19 and J usage is TRBJ1-1; 7 bases map to TRBD1. CDR1 is LNHDA and CDR2 is SQIVND in the germline V gene (reference sequence). The CDR3 runs 16 residues. V shed 0 bases and J 1 base; nucleotides not matched to a gene: 5. Here the CDR3 reads CASSIERTGANTEAFF. CDR3 bases: TGTGCCAGTAGTATAGAAAGAACAGGGGCGAACACTGAAGCTTTCTTT.

This clone was picked up one time. The chain couples TRBV5-1 to TRBJ1-6; 7 bases agree with TRBD1. Germline CDR1 is SGHRS and CDR2 is YFSETQ. There are 14 residues in the CDR3. V lost 2 bases, J lost 5 bases, and 1 base stayed unmatched. CDR3 sequence (DNA): TGCGCCAGCAGCTTCGGGACAGATAATTCACCCCTCCACTTT. Residues: CASSFGTDNSPLHF.

This CDR3 reads CAISEVTGGTEAFF. The CDR3 coding sequence is TGTGCCATCAGTGAGGTGACAGGGGGCACTGAAGCTTTCTTT. The chain combines TRBV10-3 with TRBJ1-1, with 9 positions matching TRBD1. Germline lookup yields CDR1 ENHRY and CDR2 SYGVKD. The CDR3 contains 14 residues. The V segment lost 2 bases and the J segment 4 bases; nucleotides outside the gene matches: 2.

J is TRBJ1-2 and V is TRBV7-9; no definite D call. Germline values: CDR1 SEHNR, CDR2 FQNEAQ (reference sequence). The germline V and J ends were trimmed by 1 base and 6 bases, with 12 bases remaining between them. The CDR3 is made up of 14 amino acids. This CDR3 is CASSLGSGADGYTF. In nucleotides, the CDR3 is TGTGCCAGCAGCTTAGGTTCCGGCGCGGATGGCTACACCTTC. The whole variable domain, remainder taken from reference TRBV7-9 and TRBJ1-2, is DTGVSQNPRHKITKRGQNVTFRCDPISEHNRLYWYRQTLGQGPEFLTYFQNEAQLEKSRLLSDRFSAERPKGSFSTLEIQRTEQGDSAMYLCASSLGSGADGYTFGSGTRLTVV.

The rearrangement uses TRBV11-2 and TRBJ1-5, with 8 bases that match TRBD1. The CDR3 runs 18 residues. The germline V gene encodes CDR1 SGHAT and CDR2 FQNNGV. V dropped 5 bases and J dropped 2; count of bases not matched to a gene: 14. CDR3 sequence (DNA): TGTGCCAGCAGCCCCGGGCGATCAGGGGGCGGAGGCAATCAGCCCCAGCATTTT. Its translation: CASSPGRSGGGGNQPQHF.

This rearrangement joins TRBV7-2 to TRBJ2-3; tentative D call: TRBD1 (7 bases). Germline assignment: CDR1 SGHTA and CDR2 FQGNSA. V gave up 5 bases and J gave up 3 bases, with 18 bases separating them. The CDR3 is made up of 16 amino acids. CDR3 in amino acids: CASSPGVPGGTDTQYF. For the CDR3, the DNA is TGTGCCAGCAGCCCGGGGGTGCCAGGGGGGACAGATACGCAGTATTTT.

The chain is built from TRBV5-5 and TRBJ1-5; D perhaps matches TRBD1 (6 bases). Germline V gene data show CDR1 as SGHKS and CDR2 as YYEKEE (reference sequence). The CDR3 contains 16 residues. Trimming stripped 2 bases from V and 1 base from J, with 13 bases between. The CDR3 protein is CASSFVAQGSNQPQHF. The CDR3, as DNA: TGTGCCAGCAGCTTTGTAGCACAGGGCAGCAATCAGCCCCAGCATTTT.

The rearrangement joins TRBV10-2 to TRBJ1-2; TRBD1 matches 7 bases. Germline CDR1 WSHSY, CDR2 SAAADI. V gave up 6 bases and J gave up 0 bases; unmatched junction bases: 19. The CDR3 runs 19 residues. The CDR3: CASRGGTGDKTTPNYGYTF. DNA for the CDR3: TGCGCCAGCAGGGGGGGCACAGGGGATAAAACAACCCCTAACTATGGCTACACCTTC.

The table lists this clone with many counts. The chain combines TRBV2 with TRBJ2-5; TRBD2 agrees at 13 bases. The junction had 7 bases not matched to a gene; V was cut back by 10 bases and J by 5 bases. This CDR3 comprises 14 residues. Germline V gene lookup returns CDR1 SNHLY and CDR2 FYNNEI. Written as DNA, the CDR3 is TGTGCCATCACCGGGACTAGCGGGAAGGAGACCCAGTACTTC. It translates to CAITGTSGKETQYF.

This chain links TRBV19 with TRBJ1-2; 7 nucleotides line up with TRBD1. Germline assignment: CDR1 LNHDA and CDR2 SQIVND (reference sequence). The CDR3 has 17 amino acids. V gave up 4 bases and J gave up 0 bases; unmatched junction bases: 11. CDR3 sequence reads: CASSTPSRQGANYGYTF. DNA for the CDR3: TGTGCCAGTAGTACTCCGTCCCGACAGGGAGCTAACTATGGCTACACCTTC. Full variable domain (remainder filled in from reference TRBV19 and TRBJ1-2): DGGITQSPKYLFRKEGQNVTLSCEQNLNHDAMYWYRQDPGQGLRLIYYSQIVNDFQKGDIAEGYSVSREKKESFPLTVTSAQKNPTAFYLCASSTPSRQGANYGYTFGSGTRLTVV.

The rearrangement joins TRBV10-2 to TRBJ1-1, with TRBD1 as a possible D gene (5 bases). Trimming pared 8 bases from V and 1 base from J, leaving 14 bases between. Germline CDR1 and CDR2: WSHSY and SAAADI. This CDR3 is 14 amino acids long. The CDR3 region has the DNA TGCGCCAGCGGATGGCGGGGCGCGAACACTGAAGCTTTCTTT. Translated, it gives CASGWRGANTEAFF.

This clone appeared a single time. The junction departs from germline at one end; a sequencing error may be responsible. V usage is TRBV19 and J usage is TRBJ1-1; 8 positions agree with TRBD1. The CDR3 length is 12 residues. In germline, CDR1 is LNHDA, CDR2 SQIVND (reference sequence). The CDR3 DNA sequence: TGTGCCAGTAGGATAGGACAGGGTGAAGCTTTCTTT. Its protein is CASRIGQGEAFF.

J is TRBJ2-1 and V is TRBV18; TRBD2 matches 12 bases. The CDR3 spans 18 residues. The junction had 7 bases not matched to a gene; V was cut back by 4 bases and J by 0 bases. From germline, CDR1 is KGHSH and CDR2 LQKENI. CDR3 DNA sequence: TGTGCCAGCTCACTCGGACTAGCGGGATCCGTCTCCTACAATGAGCAGTTCTTC. It translates to CASSLGLAGSVSYNEQFF.

This chain uses TRBV5-1 with TRBJ2-1; 14 bases map to TRBD2. The J segment lost 1 base and the V segment lost 6 bases, leaving 3 bases of the junction unmatched. CDR1 and CDR2 (germline): SGHRS, YFSETQ. CDR3 length equals 16 residues. The CDR3 loop is CASTRLAGGSYNEQFF. The CDR3 bases are TGCGCCAGCACCCGACTAGCGGGAGGGTCCTACAATGAGCAGTTCTTC. The full variable domain, with the rest looked up from reference TRBV5-1 and TRBJ2-1, is KAGVTQTPRYLIKTRGQQVTLSCSPISGHRSVSWYQQTPGQGLQFLFEYFSETQRNKGNFPGRFSGRQFSNSRSEMNVSTLELGDSALYLCASTRLAGGSYNEQFFGPGTRLTVL.

In its sample, this clone was seen once. The chain links TRBV5-4 to TRBJ2-5; TRBD2 agrees at 8 bases. Germline lookup yields CDR1 SGHNT and CDR2 YYREEE (reference sequence). The CDR3 length is 18 residues. V lost 3 bases, J lost 5 bases, and 18 bases stayed unmatched. The CDR3 nucleotides are TGTGCCAGCAGCTCGGGACTAGAAAGGGGCCCTATCGCGGAGACCCAGTACTTC. Protein product: CASSSGLERGPIAETQYF.

The rearrangement links TRBV5-8 to TRBJ1-5; 9 bases agree with TRBD1. This CDR3 region has 19 residues. V dropped 4 bases and J dropped 0; count of bases not matched to a gene: 14. Germline V gene sequence: CDR1 SGHTS, CDR2 YDEGEE. This CDR3 reads CASSDMGGQGWLSNQPQHF. The DNA of the CDR3 is TGTGCCAGCAGCGATATGGGGGGACAGGGTTGGCTTAGCAATCAGCCCCAGCATTTT.

J is TRBJ2-3 and V is TRBV19, with 8 bases identical to TRBD1. In germline, CDR1 is LNHDA, CDR2 SQIVND (reference sequence). V dropped 8 bases and J dropped 5; count of bases not matched to a gene: 9. This CDR3 region has 14 residues. DNA for the CDR3: TGTGCCAGTCGATCCCGGACAGGGAAAGATACGCAGTATTTT. Amino acid sequence: CASRSRTGKDTQYF.

This sequence joins TRBV9 and TRBJ1-1; 8 positions agree with TRBD1. V lost 6 bases, J lost 5 bases, and 12 bases stayed unmatched. Per germline, CDR1 SGDLS and CDR2 YYNGEE. The CDR3 length is 15 residues. The CDR3: CASTLLDRDGTEAFF. CDR3 DNA: TGTGCCAGCACTCTACTGGACAGGGATGGAACTGAAGCTTTCTTT.

The chain recombines TRBV15 with TRBJ1-3; D call uncertain. Trimming removed 3 bases from V and 0 bases from J, with 12 bases in between. The CDR3 totals 16 residues. Germline CDR1 and CDR2: LNHNV and YYDKDF (reference sequence). CDR3: CATSSRRVLSGNTIYF. As DNA, the CDR3 is TGTGCCACCAGCAGCCGGCGGGTTCTCTCTGGAAACACCATATATTTT.

The chain links TRBV5-4 to TRBJ2-1, with 11 positions matching TRBD2. Trimming removed 2 bases from V and 3 bases from J; junction bases left unmatched: 1. This CDR3 is built from 15 residues. Per germline, CDR1 SGHNT and CDR2 YYREEE (reference sequence). Here the CDR3 DNA reads TGTGCCAGCAGCTTAGGACTAGCGGGCTACAATGAGCAGTTCTTC. Translated, it gives CASSLGLAGYNEQFF. Together with reference TRBV5-4 and TRBJ2-1, the CDR3 gives the full variable domain: ETGVTQSPTHLIKTRGQQVTLRCSSQSGHNTVSWYQQALGQGPQFIFQYYREEENGRGNFPPRFSGLQFPNYSSELNVNALELDDSALYLCASSLGLAGYNEQFFGPGTRLTVL.

The sample holds one count of this clone. The chain recombines TRBV5-4 with TRBJ2-1; possible D gene TRBD2, 7 bases. The length of the CDR3 is 16 residues. The germline V and J ends were trimmed by 4 bases and 5 bases, with 19 bases remaining between them. Germline values: CDR1 SGHNT, CDR2 YYREEE (reference sequence). CDR3 amino acids: CASSLWGGLAHNEQFF. The CDR3 DNA sequence: TGTGCCAGCAGCCTCTGGGGGGGGCTCGCCCACAATGAGCAGTTCTTC. Full variable domain (outside the CDR3, taken from reference TRBV5-4 and TRBJ2-1): ETGVTQSPTHLIKTRGQQVTLRCSSQSGHNTVSWYQQALGQGPQFIFQYYREEENGRGNFPPRFSGLQFPNYSSELNVNALELDDSALYLCASSLWGGLAHNEQFFGPGTRLTVL.